The entry below describes one T cell receptor beta chain. What it binds is not known. The data belong to a study of memory CD4+ T cells and cytomegalovirus serostatus. The authors' processing: After removing out-of-frame reads, approximately 2.2 million distinct TCRbeta sequences remained. Sequencing used immunoSEQ multiplex PCR; TCRdb keeps in-frame clones, though not all of them. The DNA gave D and trimming, while V, J and clone size come from that table. The data hold about 56,000 clones, with about 80% observed a single time. Study-level results: About 40% of the roughly 150 known CMV-associated TCRbeta sequences appeared in CD4+ memory.

The CDR3 consists of 14 residues. Germline values: CDR1 MNHNS, CDR2 SASEGT. The V end was cut by 6 bases, the J end by 3 bases, with 13 bases between. Single viable CD3+CD4+CD8-CD45RO+ cells were sorted as the memory CD4+ T cells. CD4+ T cells were isolated by positive magnetic selection. The origin of this receptor is an adult in good health and CMV-seronegative. Sequencing was carried out using memory CD4+ T cells from blood. The rearrangement joins TRBV6-1 to TRBJ2-3; no clear D gene. Written as DNA, the CDR3 is TGTGCCAGCAGACCCAGAAGGGATACAGATACGCAGTATTTT. This codes for CASRPRRDTDTQYF.